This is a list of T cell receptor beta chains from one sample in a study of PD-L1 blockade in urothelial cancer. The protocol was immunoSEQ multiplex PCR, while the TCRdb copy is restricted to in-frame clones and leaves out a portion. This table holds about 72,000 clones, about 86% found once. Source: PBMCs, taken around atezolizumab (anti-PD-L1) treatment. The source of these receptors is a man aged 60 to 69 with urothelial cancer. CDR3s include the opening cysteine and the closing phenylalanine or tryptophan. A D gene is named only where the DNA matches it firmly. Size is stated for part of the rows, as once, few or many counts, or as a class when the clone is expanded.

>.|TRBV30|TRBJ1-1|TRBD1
TGTGCCTGGGACAGGGCGTTTGAAGCTTTCTTT
CAWDRAFEAFF
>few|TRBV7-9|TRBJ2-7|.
TGTGCCAGCACCCTGACGGACAGCTACGAGCAGTACTTC
CASTLTDSYEQYF
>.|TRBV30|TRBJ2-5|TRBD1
TGTGCCTGGAGGGGACAGGGAGCCTCAGAGACCCAGTACTTC
CAWRGQGASETQYF
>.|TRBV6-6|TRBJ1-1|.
TGTGCCAGCAGTGTTCAGAACACTGAAGCTTTCTTT
CASSVQNTEAFF
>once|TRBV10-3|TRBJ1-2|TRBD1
TGTGCCATCAGTGAGTCCCGGGACAGGGCTGGCTACACCTTC
CAISESRDRAGYTF
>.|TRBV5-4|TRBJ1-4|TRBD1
TGTGCCAGCAGCTTCAAGGGACAGGGCAATGAAAAACTGTTTTTT
CASSFKGQGNEKLFF
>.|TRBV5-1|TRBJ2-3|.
TGCGCCAGCAGCTTGGTACACCAAGGGGCAGATACGCAGTATTTT
CASSLVHQGADTQYF
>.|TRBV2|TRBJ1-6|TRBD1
TGTGCCAGCAGCGCTGACAGGGGGGACTCACCCCTCCACTTT
CASSADRGDSPLHF
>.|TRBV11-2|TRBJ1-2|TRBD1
TGTGCCAGCAGCTTAGATCCAGGGGGCTCCTATGGCTACACCTTC
CASSLDPGGSYGYTF
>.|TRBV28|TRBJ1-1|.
TGTGCCAGCAACCCCGGGGGTGTCACTGAAGCTTTCTTT
CASNPGGVTEAFF
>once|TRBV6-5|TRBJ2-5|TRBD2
TGTGCCAGCAGCGCGGGGGGAAGTAGGGAGACCCAGTACTTC
CASSAGGSRETQYF
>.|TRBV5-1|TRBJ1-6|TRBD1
TGCGCCAGCAGCGGGGGGGACAGGACCTTTTCACCCCTCCACTTT
CASSGGDRTFSPLHF
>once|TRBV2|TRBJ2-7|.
TGTGCCAGCAGTGGGGGACTCTACGAGCAGTACTTC
CASSGGLYEQYF